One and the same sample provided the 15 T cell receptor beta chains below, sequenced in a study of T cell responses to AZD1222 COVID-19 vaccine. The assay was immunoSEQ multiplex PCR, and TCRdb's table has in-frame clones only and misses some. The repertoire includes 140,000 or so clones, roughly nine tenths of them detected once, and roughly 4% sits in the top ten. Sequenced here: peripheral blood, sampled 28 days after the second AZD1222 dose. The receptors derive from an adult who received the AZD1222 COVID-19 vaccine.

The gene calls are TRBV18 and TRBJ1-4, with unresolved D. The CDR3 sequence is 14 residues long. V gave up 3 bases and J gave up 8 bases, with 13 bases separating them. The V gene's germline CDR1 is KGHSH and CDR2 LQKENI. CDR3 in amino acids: CASSPYAGYEKLFF. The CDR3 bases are TGTGCCAGCTCACCTTATGCAGGTTACGAAAAACTGTTTTTT.

CDR3 bases: TGTGCCACCAGCAGACAGCGGGGGGTATGGGGGACCCAGTACTTC. Amino acid sequence: CATSRQRGVWGTQYF. This chain connects TRBV15 to TRBJ2-5; 9 nucleotides align to TRBD2. Germline V gives CDR1 LNHNV, CDR2 YYDKDF (reference sequence). V gave up 2 bases and J gave up 7 bases; unmatched junction bases: 8. The CDR3 has 15 amino acids.

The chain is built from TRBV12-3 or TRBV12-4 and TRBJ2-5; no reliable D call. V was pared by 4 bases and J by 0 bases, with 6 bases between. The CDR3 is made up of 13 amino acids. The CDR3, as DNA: TGTGCCAGCAGTTCAGAGTACCAAGAGACCCAGTACTTC. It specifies CASSSEYQETQYF.

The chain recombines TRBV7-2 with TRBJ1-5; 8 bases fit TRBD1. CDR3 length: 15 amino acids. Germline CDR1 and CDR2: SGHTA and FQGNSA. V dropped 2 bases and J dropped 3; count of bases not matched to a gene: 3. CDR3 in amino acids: CASSLLDRVNQPQHF. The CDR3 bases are TGTGCCAGCAGCTTACTGGACAGGGTCAATCAGCCCCAGCATTTT.

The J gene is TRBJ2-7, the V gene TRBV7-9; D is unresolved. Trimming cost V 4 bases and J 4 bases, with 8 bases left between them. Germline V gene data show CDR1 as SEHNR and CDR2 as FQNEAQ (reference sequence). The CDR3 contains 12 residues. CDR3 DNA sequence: TGTGCCAGCAGCTCCAAACTTTACGAGCAGTACTTC. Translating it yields CASSSKLYEQYF.

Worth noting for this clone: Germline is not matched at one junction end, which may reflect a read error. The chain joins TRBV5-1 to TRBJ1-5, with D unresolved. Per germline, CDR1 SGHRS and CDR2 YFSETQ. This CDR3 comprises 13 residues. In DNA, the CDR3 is TGCGCCAGCAGCTTGTCTAGCGATCAGCCCCAGCATTTT. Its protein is CASSLSSDQPQHF. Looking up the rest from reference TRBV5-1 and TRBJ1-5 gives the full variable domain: KAGVTQTPRYLIKTRGQQVTLSCSPISGHRSVSWYQQTPGQGLQFLFEYFSETQRNKGNFPGRFSGRQFSNSRSEMNVSTLELGDSALYLCASSLSSDQPQHFGDGTRLSIL.

The CDR3 region is CASSQGQDNSPLHF. The DNA of the CDR3 is TGCGCCAGCAGCCAGGGACAGGATAATTCACCCCTCCACTTT. This chain connects TRBV4-3 to TRBJ1-6, with 8 bases lining up with TRBD1. CDR3 length equals 14 residues. CDR1 and CDR2 (germline): LGHNA, YSLEER. Losses at the gene ends were 3 bases for V and 5 bases for J; bases not matched to a gene: 0.

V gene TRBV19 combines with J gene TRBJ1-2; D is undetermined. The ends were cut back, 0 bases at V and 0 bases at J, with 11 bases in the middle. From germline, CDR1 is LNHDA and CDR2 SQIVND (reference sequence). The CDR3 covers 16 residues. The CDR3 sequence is CASSIDGRGANYGYTF. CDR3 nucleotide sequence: TGTGCCAGTAGTATAGATGGTAGAGGAGCTAACTATGGCTACACCTTC.

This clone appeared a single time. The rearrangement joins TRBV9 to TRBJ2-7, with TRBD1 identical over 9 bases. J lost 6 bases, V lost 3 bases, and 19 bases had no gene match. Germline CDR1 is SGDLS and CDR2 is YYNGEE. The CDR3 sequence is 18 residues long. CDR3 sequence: CASSARFLPGQGEGEQYF. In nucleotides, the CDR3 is TGTGCCAGCAGCGCACGGTTCCTCCCGGGACAGGGTGAGGGCGAGCAGTACTTC.

The CDR3 sequence is CASSMINQPQHF. The CDR3 DNA sequence: TGTGCCAGTAGTATGATAAATCAGCCCCAGCATTTT. This chain uses TRBV19 with TRBJ1-5; D remains unclear. The CDR3 has 12 amino acids. Germline loops: CDR1 LNHDA, CDR2 SQIVND (reference sequence). V shed 3 bases and J shed 4 bases, with 4 bases lying between them.

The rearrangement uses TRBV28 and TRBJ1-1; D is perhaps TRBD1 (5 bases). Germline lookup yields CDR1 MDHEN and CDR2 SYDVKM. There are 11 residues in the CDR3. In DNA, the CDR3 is TGTGCTGCGCGGGGGGGAGCTGAAGCTTTCTTT. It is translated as CAARGGAEAFF.

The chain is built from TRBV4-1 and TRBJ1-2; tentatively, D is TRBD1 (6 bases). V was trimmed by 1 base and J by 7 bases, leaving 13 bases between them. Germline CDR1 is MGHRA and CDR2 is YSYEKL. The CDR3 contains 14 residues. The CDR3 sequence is CASSQGTGRGGYTF. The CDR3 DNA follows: TGCGCCAGCAGCCAAGGCACAGGGAGGGGTGGCTACACCTTC.

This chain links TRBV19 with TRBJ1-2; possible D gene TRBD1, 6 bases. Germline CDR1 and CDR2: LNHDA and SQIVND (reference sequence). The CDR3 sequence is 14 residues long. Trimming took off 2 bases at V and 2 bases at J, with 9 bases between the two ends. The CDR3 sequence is CASSIRGINYGYTF. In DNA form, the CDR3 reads TGTGCCAGTAGTATAAGGGGGATCAACTATGGCTACACCTTC. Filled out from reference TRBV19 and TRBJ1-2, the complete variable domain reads DGGITQSPKYLFRKEGQNVTLSCEQNLNHDAMYWYRQDPGQGLRLIYYSQIVNDFQKGDIAEGYSVSREKKESFPLTVTSAQKNPTAFYLCASSIRGINYGYTFGSGTRLTVV.

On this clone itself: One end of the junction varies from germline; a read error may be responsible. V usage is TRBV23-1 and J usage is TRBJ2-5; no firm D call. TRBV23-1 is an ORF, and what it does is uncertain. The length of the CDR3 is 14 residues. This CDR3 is CASPPRFPQEPQYF. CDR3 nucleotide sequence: TGCGCCAGCCCCCCCCGTTTCCCTCAAGAGCCCCAGTACTTC.

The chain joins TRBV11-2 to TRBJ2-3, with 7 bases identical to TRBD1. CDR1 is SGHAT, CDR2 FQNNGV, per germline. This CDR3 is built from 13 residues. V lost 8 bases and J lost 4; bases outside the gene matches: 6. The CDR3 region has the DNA TGTGCCAGCCGGGACAGATTCCCAGATACGCAGTATTTT. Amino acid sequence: CASRDRFPDTQYF.